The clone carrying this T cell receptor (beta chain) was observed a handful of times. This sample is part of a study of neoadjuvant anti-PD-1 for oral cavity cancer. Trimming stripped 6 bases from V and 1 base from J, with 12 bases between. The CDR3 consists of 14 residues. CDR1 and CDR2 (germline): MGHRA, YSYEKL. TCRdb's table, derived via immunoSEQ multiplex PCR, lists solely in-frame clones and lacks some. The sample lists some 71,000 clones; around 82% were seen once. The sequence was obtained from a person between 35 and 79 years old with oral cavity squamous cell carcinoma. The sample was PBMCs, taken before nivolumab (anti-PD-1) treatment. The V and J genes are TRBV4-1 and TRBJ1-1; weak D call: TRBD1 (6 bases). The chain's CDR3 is CASRGGHTNTEAFF. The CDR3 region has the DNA TGCGCCAGCAGGGGGGGACACACGAACACTGAAGCTTTCTTT.